This T cell receptor beta chain was sequenced during a study of T cells in Graves' hyperthyroidism and ophthalmopathy (dated by TCRdb to between 2018 and 2020). For context, the study as a whole: Peripheral blood samples were taken at initial diagnosis, before any treatment was given. For training and testing, the 80 to 100 patients in the discovery cohort were randomly divided in a 7:3 ratio. To identify distinguishing TCR V-J signatures, a discovery cohort of some 100 patients was used, comprising 40 to 45 with Graves' ophthalmopathy and around 60 with stable Graves' hyperthyroidism. In several Graves' hyperthyroidism patients, the study also compared T-cell repertoires from thyroid tissue with T-cell repertoires from blood. The paper reports TCR Vbeta CDR3 sequencing of some 140 peripheral blood samples: fewer than 50 ophthalmopathy, around 80 hyperthyroidism and some 17 progressor patients. Prospective prediction of ophthalmopathy was tested in an independent validation cohort of fewer than 20 hyperthyroidism patients and 17 patients who later progressed to ophthalmopathy. After blood sampling, hyperthyroidism patients were treated with methimazole at a starting dose of 30 mg daily, and ophthalmopathy patients were treated with high-dose intravenous methylprednisolone. Study-wide conclusions, independent of this receptor: Most expanded thyroid clonotypes (frequency above 0.001) were also detected in blood, suggesting blood repertoires may reflect thyroid immune responses. A model built on a 13 V-J signature distinguished ophthalmopathy from stable hyperthyroidism, reaching 85% to 90% sensitivity and 81.08% specificity in cross-validation and 80%/75% in testing. Sample size was not statistically predetermined, and blinding of investigators to group allocation was not performed. In validation, progression to ophthalmopathy was predicted by the model with roughly 69% sensitivity and under 85% specificity, a median of roughly 6.4 months before onset.

From cysteine to phenylalanine, the CDR3 is 15 amino acids long. The read is trimmed to its CDR3 DNA, 45 bases read in frame from base 1. V was cut back by 7 bases and J by 5 bases, leaving a gap of 17 bases between them. The TCR beta CDR3 regions were amplified from RNA transcripts. A first-round RT-PCR of the TCR CDR3 used the HTBI primer set with the Qiagen OneStep RT-PCR kit. A second multiplex PCR round built the libraries, followed by size selection and purification. Libraries were sequenced paired-end with 100 bp reads on an Illumina HiSeq2000. On the authors' methods: Raw data were processed with SOAPnuke, discarding reads with adapters, uncalled bases, mean Phred below 15, or no exact constant-primer or identifier match. High-quality paired reads were merged using COPE v1.2.5, and each unique nucleotide sequence was defined as a clonotype. MiTCR v1.1 was used to align the clonotypes against IMGT TRBV, TRBD and TRBJ reference segments. The analysis was restricted to V-J combinations with a frequency above 0.0001, which together covered around 99% of the repertoires. A TCS score was defined as the ratio of F50 (clonal expansion) to E x V (chaos), with BLOSUM62-based TCRdist applied between CDR3 peptides within each V-J. Welch's t-statistics and random forest reduced around 550 V-J features to roughly 13, which were used in a naive Bayes classifier (R e1071). The similarity between thyroid and blood repertoires was quantified using the Morisita-Horn index. TCRdb reprocessed the public reads (quality trimming at Q25 with fastp, clone calling with MiXCR) and kept in-frame beta chains. Each entry merges the rows of one CDR3 protein and shows their most common DNA and genes. TCRdb, not the authors, supplied the V and J calls. The sample contains hundreds of thousands of distinct CDR3 sequences, approximately 40% of them found a single time. Together, the top ten hold approximately 31% of the sample.

About this clonotype: Its antigen remains undetermined. Base quality data are lacking; no much larger clone is found one base away.

A patient counted as having stable Graves' hyperthyroidism if no progression to ophthalmopathy occurred over 18 months of follow-up. Hyperthyroidism patients were aged 18 to 65 years and newly diagnosed, with disease duration of less than 2 months. Any patient with an uncontrolled infection, another autoimmune disease, pregnancy or lactation was excluded. Diagnoses were based on clinical symptoms, serum thyroxine and TRAb, thyroid ultrasound and orbital computed tomography. PBMCs were isolated from about 10 ml of fresh peripheral blood by Ficoll-Paque density gradient centrifugation. Trizol reagent was used to extract total RNA, and RNA quality was then checked on an Agilent 2100 Bioanalyzer.

The sample consisted of blood. The sequence was obtained from a woman in her thirties or forties with Graves' hyperthyroidism. The rearrangement joined TRBV12-3 or TRBV12-4 to TRBJ2-2, with a tentative D call of TRBD1 or TRBD2, each matching 6 bases. CDR3 reads: CASTPYGGLTGELFF. The DNA sequence reads TGTGCCAGCACTCCTTACGGGGGCCTGACCGGGGAGCTGTTTTTT.